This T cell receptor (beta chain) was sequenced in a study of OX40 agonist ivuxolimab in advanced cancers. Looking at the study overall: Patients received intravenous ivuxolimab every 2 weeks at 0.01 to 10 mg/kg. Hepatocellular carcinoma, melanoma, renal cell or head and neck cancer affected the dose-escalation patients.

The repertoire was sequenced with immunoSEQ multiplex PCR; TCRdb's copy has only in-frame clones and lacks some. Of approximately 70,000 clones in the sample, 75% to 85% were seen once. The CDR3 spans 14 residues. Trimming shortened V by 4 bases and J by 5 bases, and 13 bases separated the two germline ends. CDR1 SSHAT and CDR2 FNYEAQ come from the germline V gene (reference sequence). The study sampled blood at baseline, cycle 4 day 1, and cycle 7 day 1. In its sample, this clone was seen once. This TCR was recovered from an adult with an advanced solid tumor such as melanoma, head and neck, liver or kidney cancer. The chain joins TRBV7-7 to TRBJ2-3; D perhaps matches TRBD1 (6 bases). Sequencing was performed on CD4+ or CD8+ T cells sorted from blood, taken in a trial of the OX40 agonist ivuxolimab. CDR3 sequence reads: CASSSTGSGDTQYF. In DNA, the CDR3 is TGTGCCAGCAGCTCTACAGGGTCCGGAGATACGCAGTATTTT.